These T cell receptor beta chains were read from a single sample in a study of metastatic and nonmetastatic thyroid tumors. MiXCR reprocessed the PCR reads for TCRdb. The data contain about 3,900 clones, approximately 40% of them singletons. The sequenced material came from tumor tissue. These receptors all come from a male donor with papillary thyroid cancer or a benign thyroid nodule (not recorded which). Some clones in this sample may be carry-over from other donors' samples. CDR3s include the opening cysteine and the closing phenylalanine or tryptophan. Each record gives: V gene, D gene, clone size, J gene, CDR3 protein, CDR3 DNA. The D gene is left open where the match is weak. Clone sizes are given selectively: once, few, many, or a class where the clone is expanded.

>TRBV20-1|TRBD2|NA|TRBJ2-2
CSASGGATGELFF
TGCAGTGCTAGCGGGGGGGCCACCGGGGAGCTGTTTTTT
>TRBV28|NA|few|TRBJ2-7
CASSSGVSSYEQYF
TGTGCCAGCAGTTCGGGGGTAAGCTCCTACGAGCAGTACTTC
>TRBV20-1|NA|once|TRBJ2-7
CSATPLGASYEQYF
TGCAGTGCTACCCCGTTGGGCGCGTCCTACGAGCAGTACTTC
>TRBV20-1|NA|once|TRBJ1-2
CSARPGQNYGYTF
TGCAGTGCTAGGCCGGGACAAAACTATGGCTACACCTTC
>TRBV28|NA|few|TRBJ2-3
CASSPPLGSMPDTQYF
TGTGCCAGCAGCCCACCACTAGGTTCTATGCCAGATACGCAGTATTTT
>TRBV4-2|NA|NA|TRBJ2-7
CASSQDRTPLVPYEQYF
TGTGCCAGCAGCCAAGACCGGACACCTCTGGTCCCCTACGAGCAGTACTTC
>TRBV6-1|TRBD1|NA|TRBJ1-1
CASRTGTGGTEAFF
TGTGCCAGCAGGACCGGGACAGGGGGGACTGAAGCTTTCTTT
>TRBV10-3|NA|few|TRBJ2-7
CAISESGASYEQYF
TGTGCCATCAGTGAGTCCGGGGCCTCCTACGAGCAGTACTTC
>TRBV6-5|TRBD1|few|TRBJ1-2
CASRSSRQGLKLRYGYTF
TGTGCCAGCAGATCTTCACGACAGGGTTTGAAACTACGCTATGGCTACACCTTC
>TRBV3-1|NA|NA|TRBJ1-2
CASSHGRNYGYTF
TGTGCCAGCAGCCATGGCAGGAACTATGGCTACACCTTC
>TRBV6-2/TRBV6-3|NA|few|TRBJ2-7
CASSRIRGSYEQYF
TGTGCCAGCAGTAGGATCAGGGGCTCCTACGAGCAGTACTTC
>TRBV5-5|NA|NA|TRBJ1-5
CASSLGNNQPQHF
TGTGCCAGCAGCTTGGGGAACAATCAGCCCCAGCATTTT